This TCR beta chain was sequenced in a study of blood T cell repertoires in COVID-19. Overall study context: There were acute and convalescent COVID-19 samples, and they came from the United States, Italy and Spain. From T cells, B-cell-depleted T cells, or PBMCs came the material, which was cDNA or gDNA.

The CDR3 is 15 residues long. Trimming shortened V by 5 bases and J by 1 base, and 14 bases separated the two germline ends. The germline CDR1 and CDR2 sequences are LNHDA and SQIVND (reference sequence). In its sample, this clone was seen a few times. As processed by the authors: By means of reference gene primer amplification, nucleated cell counts were estimated. TCRdb keeps only in-frame clones here, not all; method: immunoSEQ multiplex PCR. That table furnishes V, J and clone size, whereas the DNA furnished D and trimming. The sample lists over 200,000 clones, over 70% occurring once. The chain employs TRBV19 and TRBJ1-2; the D gene is possibly TRBD1 (5 bases). The origin of this receptor is a man older than 75 with acute or convalescent COVID-19. Sequencing input: peripheral blood. CDR3 sequence (DNA): TGTGCCAGTAGTTCGGGGGGACGGATTAACTATGGCTACACCTTC. This gives the protein CASSSGGRINYGYTF.